The 30 T cell receptor beta chains in this list originate from one sample, sequenced in a study of blood T cell repertoires in COVID-19. Assay used: immunoSEQ multiplex PCR; TCRdb lists only in-frame clones, some missing. The repertoire includes around 150,000 clones, roughly 90% of them detected once, and about 4.2% sits in the top ten. Sequenced input: peripheral blood. The source is an older woman with active or convalescent COVID-19.

As to this clone: Other DNA sequences in the same sample also yield this CDR3. The genes are TRBV30 and TRBJ1-5, with D tentatively TRBD1 (5 bases). The CDR3 has 13 amino acids. CDR1 and CDR2 from the germline V gene are GTSNPN and SVGIG (reference sequence). Trimming took off 1 base at V and 2 bases at J, with 6 bases between the two ends. CDR3 protein: CAWSGGGNQPQHF. Here the CDR3 DNA reads TGTGCCTGGAGTGGGGGGGGCAATCAGCCCCAGCATTTT.

V is TRBV7-9 and J is TRBJ2-7; 7 nucleotides agree with TRBD1. The germline V gene encodes CDR1 SEHNR and CDR2 FQNEAQ (reference sequence). Trimming cost V 2 bases and J 0 bases; bases outside gene matches: 10. CDR3 size: 17 residues. The CDR3 DNA reads TGTGCCAGCAGCTTAAGGGAAACAGGGGATCGCTCCTACGAGCAGTACTTC. Translated: CASSLRETGDRSYEQYF.

The chain employs TRBV5-6 and TRBJ2-5, with D perhaps TRBD2 (6 bases). The V and J ends lost 3 bases and 5 bases respectively, with 17 bases between them. In germline, CDR1 is SGHDT, CDR2 YYEEEE. The CDR3 is 15 amino acids. CDR3 protein: CASSWGVRVEETQYF. For the CDR3, the DNA is TGTGCCAGCAGCTGGGGGGTACGGGTGGAGGAGACCCAGTACTTC.

This chain uses TRBV29-1 with TRBJ1-2; D is possibly TRBD1 (5 bases). V lost 3 bases and J lost 2, with 13 bases in between. Looked up from germline, CDR1 is SQVTM and CDR2 is ANQGSEA. There are 14 residues in the CDR3. CDR3 in DNA: TGCAGCGTTGACAGCGACAGTCAAAACTATGGCTACACCTTC. This translates into CSVDSDSQNYGYTF.

The rearrangement joins TRBV10-3 to TRBJ2-2; maybe TRBD1 (6 bases). Deletions cut 5 bases from V and 6 bases from J, with 19 bases between. The CDR3 spans 16 residues. The germline CDR1 and CDR2 sequences are ENHRY and SYGVKD. CDR3 sequence (DNA): TGTGCCATCAGTCGGGACACAGATCTAATCGCCGGGGAGCTGTTTTTT. It is translated as CAISRDTDLIAGELFF.

The rearrangement joins TRBV10-2 to TRBJ1-2; possibly TRBD1 for D (6 bases). V was trimmed by 3 bases and J by 2 bases, leaving 13 bases between them. Germline-derived CDR1 and CDR2 are WSHSY and SAAADI. The CDR3 runs 15 residues. The CDR3 nucleotides are TGCGCCAGCAGTGACAGGACAGCACACAACTATGGCTACACCTTC. This encodes CASSDRTAHNYGYTF.

This clone has just one count. The CDR3 nucleotides read TGTGCCATTCAGGGGTTTTTTTTTCAGCCCCAGCATTTT. It yields the protein CAIQGFFFQPQHF. The chain has TRBV27 and TRBJ1-5; possible D gene TRBD1, 6 bases. The CDR3 contains 13 residues. The V and J ends lost 10 bases and 6 bases respectively, with 16 bases between them. The germline gives CDR1 MNHEY, CDR2 SMNVEV (reference sequence).

The chain links TRBV6-2 or TRBV6-3 to TRBJ1-5; D gene ambiguous. V lost 4 bases and J 1 base, leaving 5 bases between the germline ends. The CDR3 runs to 13 residues. Germline-derived CDR1 and CDR2 are MNHEY and SVGEGT. CDR3 DNA sequence: TGTGCCAGCAGTTTCAGGAGCAATCAGCCCCAGCATTTT. This translates into CASSFRSNQPQHF.

V is TRBV4-1 and J is TRBJ1-2; 9 positions match TRBD1. This CDR3 spans 18 amino acids. Trimming took 4 bases from V and 3 from J; bases not matched to a gene: 15. CDR1 and CDR2 from the germline V gene are MGHRA and YSYEKL. The CDR3 here is CASSLSWGTGHWDYGYTF. CDR3 in DNA: TGCGCCAGCAGCCTAAGCTGGGGGACAGGGCACTGGGACTATGGCTACACCTTC.

The chain joins TRBV19 to TRBJ1-5, with TRBD1 as a possible D gene (6 bases). V shed 6 bases and J shed 5 bases, with 11 bases lying between them. CDR3 length: 13 amino acids. Germline V lookup: CDR1 LNHDA, CDR2 SQIVND (reference sequence). In DNA, the CDR3 is TGTGCCAGTAGCGACAGGTTGGATCAGCCCCAGCATTTT. It yields the protein CASSDRLDQPQHF.

The V call is TRBV11-2, the J call TRBJ1-3, with D possibly being TRBD1 (5 bases). Between the trimmed V and J ends, which lost 4 bases and 0 bases, there was a span of 10 bases. Looked up from germline, CDR1 is SGHAT and CDR2 is FQNNGV. The CDR3 is 15 residues long. The CDR3 DNA sequence: TGTGCCAGCAGCTCGGACACGTACTCTGGAAACACCATATATTTT. Translating it yields CASSSDTYSGNTIYF.

J is TRBJ2-7 and V is TRBV7-2, with a possible D match to TRBD2 (6 bases). From germline, CDR1 is SGHTA and CDR2 FQGNSA. Trimming cost V 2 bases and J 6 bases, with 11 bases left between them. CDR3 length: 13 amino acids. As DNA, the CDR3 is TGTGCCAGCAGCTTATTGCAGGAGGGCGAGCAGTACTTC. It is translated as CASSLLQEGEQYF.

The chain recombines TRBV5-1 with TRBJ2-2; 15 positions agree with TRBD2. Per the germline V gene, CDR1 is SGHRS and CDR2 is YFSETQ. Unmatched junction bases numbered 5, after V lost 4 bases and J lost 7 bases. The CDR3 loop spans 16 amino acids. The CDR3 DNA sequence: TGCGCCAGCAGCGTGGGACTAGCGGGGGGAGTCGGGGAGCTGTTTTTT. This sequence encodes CASSVGLAGGVGELFF.

This rearrangement joins TRBV9 to TRBJ2-1; tentatively, D is TRBD1 (7 bases). Germline values: CDR1 SGDLS, CDR2 YYNGEE. V dropped 0 bases and J dropped 0 bases, with 16 bases sitting between them. The CDR3 covers 18 residues. The CDR3 reads CASSVATAGGGSYNEQFF. CDR3 in DNA: TGTGCCAGCAGCGTAGCTACGGCAGGGGGAGGCTCCTACAATGAGCAGTTCTTC.

V and J are TRBV7-6 and TRBJ2-2; TRBD2 aligns across 10 bases. CDR1 and CDR2 (germline): SGHVS, FNYEAQ. This CDR3 spans 17 amino acids. V trimming: 1 base; J trimming: 1 base; junction bases outside the gene matches: 3. The CDR3 here is CASSLEASGGNTGELFF. The DNA of the CDR3 is TGTGCCAGCAGCTTAGAAGCTAGCGGGGGGAACACCGGGGAGCTGTTTTTT.

The V gene is TRBV30, the J gene TRBJ2-3; D is unclear. This CDR3 comprises 14 residues. Trimming removed 2 bases at V and 5 bases at J, with 14 bases between. Germline CDR1 and CDR2: GTSNPN and SVGIG (reference sequence). The CDR3 reads CAWSLAVIRDTQYF. DNA of the CDR3: TGTGCCTGGAGTTTGGCAGTGATTCGAGATACGCAGTATTTT.

This chain connects TRBV4-3 to TRBJ1-2; TRBD1 is a possible D gene (5 bases). The CDR3 spans 14 residues. Germline V gene lookup returns CDR1 LGHNA and CDR2 YSLEER. V lost 0 bases, J lost 3 bases, and 8 bases lay in between. The CDR3 DNA reads as TGCGCCAGCAGCCAAGACGGGGGTTACTATGGCTACACCTTC. Its protein product is CASSQDGGYYGYTF.

The rearrangement joins TRBV3-1 (or the pseudogene TRBV3-2) to TRBJ1-6, with TRBD1 matching 12 bases. Germline V lookup: CDR1 LGHDT, CDR2 YNNKEL (reference sequence). With V trimmed by 3 bases and J by 10 bases, 1 base remained unmatched. CDR3 length: 14 residues. The CDR3 nucleotides are TGTGCCAGCAGCCAGGGGACAGGGGGCTCACCCCTCCACTTT. It yields the protein CASSQGTGGSPLHF.

The chain is built from TRBV5-1 and TRBJ2-3, with 7 positions matching TRBD2. The germline CDR1 and CDR2 sequences are SGHRS and YFSETQ. CDR3 length: 13 amino acids. V dropped 7 bases and J dropped 2; count of bases not matched to a gene: 4. CDR3 nucleotides: TGCGCCAGCGGTGCGGGGGTCACAGATACGCAGTATTTT. Encoded protein: CASGAGVTDTQYF.

The chain is built from TRBV19 and TRBJ1-1, with 8 bases aligning to TRBD1. CDR1 and CDR2 from the germline V gene are LNHDA and SQIVND (reference sequence). V gave up 9 bases and J gave up 3 bases; unmatched junction bases: 15. The CDR3 runs 16 residues. CDR3 loop: CASQPPFGRGHTEAFF. The CDR3, as DNA: TGTGCCAGCCAACCTCCCTTCGGCAGGGGGCACACTGAAGCTTTCTTT.

The chain links TRBV2 to TRBJ1-4; TRBD1 might be the D (6 bases). There are 21 residues in the CDR3. Trimming took 5 bases from V and 0 from J, leaving 28 bases between them. The V gene's germline CDR1 is SNHLY and CDR2 FYNNEI. The CDR3 bases are TGTGCCAGCAGTCCTGACTATACCTACAGGACAGACCAATCAACTAATGAAAAACTGTTTTTT. Translation: CASSPDYTYRTDQSTNEKLFF.

This clone was counted between two and nine times. The V gene is TRBV19, the J gene TRBJ2-3; perhaps TRBD2 as D (5 bases). Germline CDR1 is LNHDA and CDR2 is SQIVND (reference sequence). V gave up 4 bases and J gave up 0 bases, with 8 bases separating them. The CDR3 totals 14 residues. CDR3 residues: CASSTDSSTDTQYF. CDR3 in DNA: TGTGCCAGTAGTACGGACTCTAGCACAGATACGCAGTATTTT.

V gene TRBV6-6 combines with J gene TRBJ1-1; TRBD1 matches at 10 bases. Germline lookup yields CDR1 MNHNY and CDR2 SVGAGI (reference sequence). The CDR3 totals 14 residues. Trimming at V came to 2 bases and at J to 5 bases, leaving 2 bases not matched to a gene. The CDR3 region is CASSYADRGTEAFF. In DNA, the CDR3 is TGTGCCAGCAGTTACGCGGACAGGGGGACTGAAGCTTTCTTT.

Comment on this clone: One end of the junction does not line up with germline, which may come from a read error. The chain is built from TRBV4-1 and TRBJ2-1; D is undetermined. This CDR3 region has 11 residues. Looked up from germline, CDR1 is MGHRA and CDR2 is YSYEKL. The CDR3 nucleotides read TGCGCCAGCAGCCAAATGGGCGAGCCGTTCTTC. Translated, it gives CASSQMGEPFF.

The chain joins TRBV6-1 to TRBJ1-5; 7 nucleotides align to TRBD1. Trimming cost V 2 bases and J 0 bases; bases outside gene matches: 4. Germline-derived CDR1 and CDR2 are MNHNS and SASEGT. CDR3 length: 16 amino acids. The CDR3 region is CASSEWDSYSNQPQHF. The CDR3 DNA is TGTGCCAGCAGTGAATGGGACAGCTATAGCAATCAGCCCCAGCATTTT.

The chain carries TRBV5-6 and TRBJ1-1; D remains ambiguous. The CDR3 contains 12 residues. The germline V gene has CDR1 SGHDT and CDR2 YYEEEE. V lost 1 base and J 6 bases, leaving 7 bases between the germline ends. DNA of the CDR3: TGTGCCAGCAGCTTGTGGGGAGCTGAAGCTTTCTTT. Amino acids: CASSLWGAEAFF.

V gene TRBV4-2 combines with J gene TRBJ1-5, with TRBD1 identical over 10 bases. CDR3 length equals 18 residues. Germline-derived CDR1 and CDR2 are LGHNA and YNFKEQ. After removal of 0 bases from V and 6 bases from J, the junction contained 11 bases not matched to a gene. Here the CDR3 reads CASSQDLDKGTGVQPQHF. CDR3 sequence (DNA): TGTGCCAGCAGCCAAGATCTCGATAAAGGGACAGGGGTTCAGCCCCAGCATTTT.

This chain links TRBV5-4 with TRBJ1-6, with 8 bases fitting TRBD1. Germline values: CDR1 SGHNT, CDR2 YYREEE (reference sequence). This CDR3 has 20 residues. Germline trimming cut 0 bases from V and 5 bases from J; bases unmatched to any gene: 16. The CDR3, as DNA: TGTGCCAGCAGCTTGGCCTTGTCCCCCGGACAGGGCACTGATAATTCACCCCTCCACTTT. Encoded protein: CASSLALSPGQGTDNSPLHF. Based on the CDR3 plus reference TRBV5-4 and TRBJ1-6, the full variable domain is ETGVTQSPTHLIKTRGQQVTLRCSSQSGHNTVSWYQQALGQGPQFIFQYYREEENGRGNFPPRFSGLQFPNYSSELNVNALELDDSALYLCASSLALSPGQGTDNSPLHFGNGTRLTVT.

The chain couples TRBV19 to TRBJ2-1; 10 bases match TRBD2. CDR3 size: 15 residues. With 4 bases clipped from V and 4 bases from J, the junction kept 4 bases outside the gene matches. Germline values: CDR1 LNHDA, CDR2 SQIVND (reference sequence). The CDR3 coding sequence is TGTGCCAGTAGTAGAGCGGGGGGGCCTTACAATGAGCAGTTCTTC. Translation: CASSRAGGPYNEQFF.

The rearrangement links TRBV14 to TRBJ1-1; D uncertain. Trimming cost V 4 bases and J 3 bases, with 21 bases left between them. The CDR3 loop spans 17 amino acids. Per the germline V gene, CDR1 is SGHDN and CDR2 is FVKESK. CDR3 protein: CASSRPGGLRSDTEAFF. CDR3 nucleotide sequence: TGTGCCAGCAGCCGCCCCGGAGGGCTCAGATCGGACACTGAAGCTTTCTTT.